Listed here are 22 T cell receptor beta chains from one sample, sequenced in a study of neurological immune-mediated disorders. Time point given: longitudinal time-point 2. Each CDR3 protein is one row after TCRdb ran MiXCR on the 5' RACE reads. The profile shows about 80,000 distinct CDR3 sequences, around 6% of them singletons. What was sequenced was PBMCs. The receptors were sampled from a woman aged 60-75 years with multiple sclerosis.

In this sample, this clonotype turned up many times. The chain has TRBV21-1 and TRBJ1-6; TRBD1 is taken as the D call from the table, unchecked against the DNA. TRBV21-1 has pseudogene status. The CDR3 spans 18 residues. The CDR3 bases are TGTGCCAGCAGCCGATGCCGGGACAGGGCCTTCCTCAATTCACCCCTCCACTTT. It translates to CASSRCRDRAFLNSPLHF.

This clonotype has a count of ten or more. The J gene is TRBJ1-1, the V gene TRBV5-1; the D is unclear. The germline V gene has CDR1 SGHRS and CDR2 YFSETQ. Between the trimmed V and J ends, which lost 0 bases and 1 base, there was a span of 13 bases. CDR3 length: 16 amino acids. The CDR3, as DNA: TGCGCCAGCAGCTTGGGGCGAGGATTTGAGAACACTGAAGCTTTCTTT. This codes for CASSLGRGFENTEAFF. Combining the CDR3 with reference TRBV5-1 and TRBJ1-1 gives the whole variable domain KAGVTQTPRYLIKTRGQQVTLSCSPISGHRSVSWYQQTPGQGLQFLFEYFSETQRNKGNFPGRFSGRQFSNSRSEMNVSTLELGDSALYLCASSLGRGFENTEAFFGQGTRLTVV.

This clonotype was detected many times. The chain employs TRBV27 and TRBJ2-2, with D perhaps matching TRBD2 (5 bases). Trimming stripped 6 bases from V and 8 bases from J, with 10 bases between. CDR3 length: 12 residues. Germline loops: CDR1 MNHEY, CDR2 SMNVEV (reference sequence). In DNA form, the CDR3 reads TGTGCCAGCAGCCTGAGGGCGGGGGAGCTGTTTTTT. Its protein is CASSLRAGELFF.

This clonotype was detected ten times or more. The chain is built from TRBV7-9 and TRBJ1-2, with D uncertain. Germline values: CDR1 SEHNR, CDR2 FQNEAQ (reference sequence). This CDR3 contains 14 residues. Trimming cost V 5 bases and J 7 bases, with 17 bases left between them. The CDR3 DNA reads TGTGCCAGCAGCCGCAGCTCGGAGGGTGGTGGCTACACCTTC. This sequence encodes CASSRSSEGGGYTF. The variable domain in full, with the rest retrieved from reference TRBV7-9 and TRBJ1-2, is DTGVSQNPRHKITKRGQNVTFRCDPISEHNRLYWYRQTLGQGPEFLTYFQNEAQLEKSRLLSDRFSAERPKGSFSTLEIQRTEQGDSAMYLCASSRSSEGGGYTFGSGTRLTVV.

This clonotype was detected only a few times. In nucleotides, the CDR3 is TGCAGTACCGCCGGGACAGAGAGCTCTGGGGCCAACGTCCTGACTTTC. It is translated as CSTAGTESSGANVLTF. The V and J genes are TRBV20-1 and TRBJ2-6; 7 bases line up with TRBD1. From germline, CDR1 is DFQATT and CDR2 SNEGSKA (reference sequence). This CDR3 spans 16 amino acids. Trimming at V came to 8 bases and at J to 0 bases, leaving 10 bases not matched to a gene.

This clonotype occurred many times. The chain couples TRBV20-1 to TRBJ2-4; D is tentatively TRBD1 or TRBD2 (5 bases each). CDR1 and CDR2 (germline): DFQATT, SNEGSKA (reference sequence). CDR3 size: 16 residues. Trimming removed 2 bases at V and 8 bases at J, with 22 bases between. The CDR3 sequence: CSARPPGWGRSDIQYF. CDR3 sequence (DNA): TGCAGTGCTAGACCCCCTGGGTGGGGACGTTCCGACATTCAGTACTTC.

V and J are TRBV5-1 and TRBJ1-3, with D perhaps matching TRBD1 (5 bases). This CDR3 is 16 amino acids long. Trimming stripped 3 bases from V and 4 bases from J, with 17 bases between. Germline V lookup: CDR1 SGHRS, CDR2 YFSETQ. CDR3 bases: TGCGCCAGCAGCTCCGGGACTTTAAAAGGGGGAAACACCATATATTTT. Residues: CASSSGTLKGGNTIYF.

This clonotype was counted at least ten times. This chain joins TRBV5-1 and TRBJ1-4; TRBD1 matches 7 bases. This CDR3 is 15 amino acids long. V was pared by 4 bases and J by 8 bases, with 11 bases of the junction left unmatched. Germline loops: CDR1 SGHRS, CDR2 YFSETQ. CDR3 in amino acids: CASSPAGQRGEKLFF. CDR3 coding DNA: TGCGCCAGCAGCCCAGCGGGACAGAGGGGGGAAAAACTGTTTTTT.

The table lists this clonotype with a count of one. The rearrangement uses TRBV20-1 and TRBJ2-1, with D hard to call. The V gene lost 8 bases and the J gene lost 1 base, with 15 bases spanning the gap. CDR3 length equals 14 residues. The germline CDR1 and CDR2 sequences are DFQATT and SNEGSKA (reference sequence). The CDR3 loop reads CSPKQRLSYNEQFF. The CDR3 nucleotides are TGCAGTCCGAAACAGCGCCTGTCCTACAATGAGCAGTTCTTC.

This clonotype has at least ten counts. The V and J genes are TRBV2 and TRBJ1-6; a weak D match, TRBD1 (6 bases). The CDR3 extends over 14 amino acids. Trimming stripped 2 bases from V and 5 bases from J, with 7 bases between. Per the germline V gene, CDR1 is SNHLY and CDR2 is FYNNEI. CDR3: CASSETGNNSPLHF. The CDR3 bases are TGTGCCAGCAGTGAAACAGGGAATAATTCACCCCTCCACTTT.

This clonotype was counted ten times or more. The chain carries TRBV7-9 and TRBJ1-5; D unresolved. The CDR3 is made up of 13 amino acids. The V and J ends lost 4 bases and 3 bases respectively, with 7 bases between them. Germline V gene data show CDR1 as SEHNR and CDR2 as FQNEAQ (reference sequence). The DNA of the CDR3 is TGTGCCAGCAGCTCGACGAACAATCAGCCCCAGCATTTT. The encoded protein is CASSSTNNQPQHF. The full variable domain, with the rest looked up from reference TRBV7-9 and TRBJ1-5, is DTGVSQNPRHKITKRGQNVTFRCDPISEHNRLYWYRQTLGQGPEFLTYFQNEAQLEKSRLLSDRFSAERPKGSFSTLEIQRTEQGDSAMYLCASSSTNNQPQHFGDGTRLSIL.

This clonotype showed up many times. This chain joins TRBV12-3 or TRBV12-4 and TRBJ2-4, with D unresolved. With 3 bases removed from V and 0 bases from J, the gap between germline ends came to 9 bases. CDR3 length: 15 residues. The CDR3 nucleotides read TGTGCCAGCAGTTTTGGACCTAGAGCCAAAAACATTCAGTACTTC. Its protein product is CASSFGPRAKNIQYF.

In this sample, this clonotype turned up many times. The DNA for the CDR3 is TGCGCCAGCAGCTTGCTCGGCAGTACCTACGAGCAGTACTTC. It translates to CASSLLGSTYEQYF. This sequence joins TRBV5-1 and TRBJ2-7; D ambiguous. CDR3 length equals 14 residues. CDR1 is SGHRS, CDR2 YFSETQ, per germline. The V and J ends lost 1 base and 2 bases respectively, with 10 bases between them.

In this sample, this clonotype turned up many times. The chain recombines TRBV15 with TRBJ2-5, with unresolved D. Germline lookup yields CDR1 LNHNV and CDR2 YYDKDF (reference sequence). The CDR3 sequence is 12 residues long. V was shortened by 8 bases and J by 3 bases, with 10 bases between the two germline ends. The CDR3 region has the DNA TGTGCCACCGGTGTGGCCGAAGAGACCCAGTACTTC. Residues: CATGVAEETQYF.

This clonotype was counted ten times or more. V gene TRBV5-1 combines with J gene TRBJ2-2; D is unresolved. The CDR3 spans 15 residues. Trimming shortened V by 1 base and J by 5 bases, and 12 bases separated the two germline ends. The germline CDR1 and CDR2 sequences are SGHRS and YFSETQ. CDR3 bases: TGCGCCAGCAGCTTGAAGTACGGTGGGACCGGGGAGCTGTTTTTT. It yields the protein CASSLKYGGTGELFF.

In its sample, this clonotype was seen many times. This chain uses TRBV5-1 with TRBJ2-2; D unclear. Germline assignment: CDR1 SGHRS and CDR2 YFSETQ. This CDR3 has 14 residues. Deletions cut 0 bases from V and 6 bases from J, with 9 bases between. The CDR3 spells CASSLVPDPGELFF. CDR3 sequence (DNA): TGCGCCAGCAGCTTGGTCCCGGATCCCGGGGAGCTGTTTTTT.

The sample holds many counts of this clonotype. The CDR3 spells CASSPGLGYEQYF. The DNA for the CDR3 is TGCGCCAGCAGCCCCGGACTGGGGTACGAGCAGTACTTC. V and J are TRBV5-1 and TRBJ2-7; D might be TRBD2 (5 bases). V was clipped by 4 bases and J by 4 bases, with 12 bases between them. Germline-derived CDR1 and CDR2 are SGHRS and YFSETQ. The CDR3 extends over 13 amino acids.

At least ten counts were recorded for this clonotype. The genes are TRBV9 and TRBJ2-3; maybe TRBD1 (6 bases). From germline, CDR1 is SGDLS and CDR2 YYNGEE. Trimming cost V 4 bases and J 11 bases, with 20 bases left between them. CDR3 length equals 14 residues. CDR3 region: CASSPPSGALVQYF. CDR3 DNA: TGTGCCAGCAGCCCCCCATCAGGGGCGTTGGTGCAGTATTTT.

Notes on this clonotype: A much more abundant neighbour one base away suggests this may be a read error. The chain recombines TRBV5-1 with TRBJ2-7, with D perhaps TRBD2 (5 bases). CDR1 is SGHRS and CDR2 is YFSETQ in the germline V gene. The length of the CDR3 is 15 residues. DNA of the CDR3: TGCTCCAGCACCCTAACTACTAGTCTGGCCTACGAGCAGTACTTC. Translated, it gives CSSTLTTSLAYEQYF.

This clonotype was found many times. This sequence joins TRBV20-1 and TRBJ1-4; 7 positions match TRBD1. J lost 7 bases, V lost 2 bases, and 10 bases had no gene match. Germline CDR1 DFQATT, CDR2 SNEGSKA (reference sequence). The CDR3 contains 15 residues. CDR3 sequence reads: CSARSGTESPEKLFF. Here the CDR3 DNA reads TGCAGTGCTAGATCGGGGACAGAATCCCCTGAAAAACTGTTTTTT.

The chain carries TRBV24-1 and TRBJ2-2, with a weak D call TRBD1 (6 bases). CDR1 is KGHDR and CDR2 is SFDVKD in the germline V gene. The CDR3 consists of 14 residues. V lost 4 bases, J lost 5 bases, and 10 bases lay in between. The CDR3 DNA reads as TGTGCCACCAGTGACCATACAGGGACCGGGGAGCTGTTTTTT. The encoded protein is CATSDHTGTGELFF.

This clonotype showed up many times. J is TRBJ2-7 and V is TRBV20-1; D unresolved. This CDR3 region has 13 residues. V lost 2 bases and J 2 bases, leaving 10 bases between the germline ends. Per germline, CDR1 DFQATT and CDR2 SNEGSKA (reference sequence). CDR3 sequence reads: CSARYPRTYEQYF. In nucleotides, the CDR3 is TGCAGTGCTAGATATCCTAGAACCTACGAGCAGTACTTC.